This is a list of T cell receptor beta chains from one sample in a study of identical twins. Using its own MiXCR run on the 5' RACE reads, TCRdb lists one record per CDR3 protein. The sample records under 900,000 distinct CDR3 sequences, around an eighth being singletons. These data were likewise used in another study, on yellow fever vaccine responses in identical twins.

Sequencing was done on a sample of PBMCs. The source is a woman aged 18 to 35 in good health. CDR3s include the opening cysteine and the closing phenylalanine or tryptophan. D genes are given only for firm matches. Clone size is not always given. Where it is, it says once, few, many or a class for expanded clones.

d_call j_call clone_size v_call cdr3_nt cdr3_aa
TRBD1 TRBJ2-2 few TRBV2 TGTGCCAGCACCTCGCAGGGGGCGGACACCGGGGAGCTGTTTTTT CASTSQGADTGELFF
. TRBJ1-1 . TRBV12-3/TRBV12-4 TGTGCCAGCAGTTTTACAGGGTGGGGGATAAGGGACACTGAAGCTTTCTTT CASSFTGWGIRDTEAFF
. TRBJ2-7 few TRBV5-1 TGCGCCAGCAGCTTGGGAGGGCCAGGCTACGAGCAGTACTTC CASSLGGPGYEQYF
TRBD2 TRBJ2-2 few TRBV20-1 TGCAGTGTTATACTAGCGGGGTACACCGGGGAGCTGTTTTTT CSVILAGYTGELFF
. TRBJ2-2 many TRBV4-1 TGCGCCAGTAGGACGGCGAACACCGGGGAGCTGTTTTTT CASRTANTGELFF
TRBD2 TRBJ2-1 few TRBV9 TGTGCCAGCAGTCTGAGCGGGAATGGGTTTAATGAGCAGTTCTTC CASSLSGNGFNEQFF
. TRBJ1-6 few TRBV3-1 TGTGCCAGCAGACCCCCGGGATCCAATTCACCCCTCCACTTT CASRPPGSNSPLHF
TRBD1 TRBJ2-1 many TRBV7-2 TGTGCCAGCAGCTCAGGGGGTCGTTGGAATGAGCAGTTCTTC CASSSGGRWNEQFF
TRBD1 TRBJ1-6 many TRBV12-3/TRBV12-4 TGTGCCAGCAATACCGGGACAGAAAATTCACCCCTCCACTTT CASNTGTENSPLHF
TRBD1 TRBJ1-1 few TRBV4-1 TGCGCCAGCAGCCACGGGGGACAGACGAACACTGAAGCTTTCTTT CASSHGGQTNTEAFF
. TRBJ2-6 . TRBV7-7 TGTGCCAGCAGCCCACGCCCTGGGGCCAACGTCCTGACTTTC CASSPRPGANVLTF
. TRBJ2-5 . TRBV7-8 TGTGCCAGCAGCTTGTCCAAGGGCCTAGCGGAGACCCAGTACTTC CASSLSKGLAETQYF
. TRBJ1-2 few TRBV6-2/TRBV6-3 TGTGCCAGCAGCTCAGAGACTAACTATGGCTACACCTTC CASSSETNYGYTF
. TRBJ2-7 few TRBV6-6 TGTGCCAGCAGTAACACAGCCTCCTACGAGCAGTACTTC CASSNTASYEQYF
. TRBJ2-3 few TRBV7-7 TGTGCCAGCAGCCAGGGACTGAACCTGGATACGCAGTATTTT CASSQGLNLDTQYF
TRBD1 TRBJ2-1 many TRBV2 TGTGCCAGCAGGGGACAGGGGAATGAGCAGTTCTTC CASRGQGNEQFF
. TRBJ1-1 . TRBV20-1 TGCAGTGCTAGAGGTGGGGGCCCTGAAGCTTTCTTT CSARGGGPEAFF
TRBD1 TRBJ2-7 . TRBV7-2 TGTGCCAGCAGCTTAGTAGGGACAGGGGTAGGGGAGCAGTACTTC CASSLVGTGVGEQYF
TRBD2 TRBJ2-3 few TRBV6-5 TGTGCCAGCAGTTACTTTGGTAGGACTAGCGTTAGGGAGTATTTT CASSYFGRTSVREYF
TRBD1 TRBJ2-1 many TRBV15 TGTGCCACCAGCAGCGACAGGGGGTCCTACAATGAGCAGTTCTTC CATSSDRGSYNEQFF
. TRBJ2-3 few TRBV28 TGTGCCAGCAGCAGTTTAATGGGGAGACATGAAGGCACAGATACGCAGTATTTT CASSSLMGRHEGTDTQYF
. TRBJ2-3 few TRBV18 TGTGCCAGCTCACCAAACGGAGCCAGGGGTATCACAGATACGCAGTATTTT CASSPNGARGITDTQYF
. TRBJ2-7 many TRBV7-9 TGTGCCAGCAGCACAGGGAACCCCTACGAGCAGTACTTC CASSTGNPYEQYF
. TRBJ1-1 few TRBV7-9 TGTGCCAGCAGCTTAGCGGACATGATGAACACTGAAGCTTTCTTT CASSLADMMNTEAFF
. TRBJ2-6 . TRBV15 TGTGCCACCAGCAGAGAATGGGGGAAATCACGAAGTGGGGCCAACGTCCTGACTTTC CATSREWGKSRSGANVLTF
. TRBJ1-1 few TRBV4-2 TGTGCCAGCAGCATCCACAGGGAGGAGAACACTGAAGCTTTCTTT CASSIHREENTEAFF